The clone carrying this T cell receptor beta chain was observed a handful of times. What it binds is not known. From the 5' RACE reads, TCRdb called clonotypes with MiXCR, one entry per CDR3 protein. This sample has over 200,000 distinct CDR3 sequences, with around 10% found just once. The data originate from a study of identical twins. Study results and caveats: Carriage of fewer insertions was seen in abundant cord blood beta clonotypes, whereas memory repertoires showed none. Twin sharing of out-of-frame TCR alpha was underestimated by models in monozygotic pairs.

CDR3 size: 13 residues. Trimming left V 3 bases short and J 2 bases short, with 8 bases between. Germline V gives CDR1 MNHNS, CDR2 SASEGT. The gene calls are TRBV6-1 and TRBJ2-7, with unresolved D. The clonotype comes from a woman younger than 35 in good health. The sample consisted of memory (CD45RO+) T cells sorted from blood. The CDR3 region has the DNA TGTGCCAGCAGTGAGCGGACCCCCTACGAGCAGTACTTC. Amino acid sequence: CASSERTPYEQYF.